This T cell receptor beta chain is from a study of cytomegalovirus exposure and HLA in healthy donors. The study, taken as a whole, reports: Rarity marked most TCR sequences, yet some public TCRs occurred in many donors.

CDR1 and CDR2 from the germline V gene are ENHRY and SYGVKD. This CDR3 has 14 amino acids. V was trimmed by 5 bases and J by 2 bases, leaving 12 bases between them. Concerning this clone itself: Antigen unknown.

Primers included in the PCR were 60 Vbeta and 13 Jbeta primers. Profiled with immunoSEQ multiplex PCR; TCRdb holds only in-frame clones, not every one. The sample has over 150,000 clones, about 80% seen once. The sequence came from a girl aged 5-17 years in good health and CMV-seropositive. Sequencing input: PBMCs. V is TRBV10-3 and J is TRBJ1-2, with D perhaps TRBD1 (5 bases). CDR3: CAISSDRGNYGYTF. CDR3 DNA: TGTGCCATCAGTAGCGATAGGGGAAACTATGGCTACACCTTC.